The rows below give T cell receptor beta chains drawn from one sample of a study of T cells after yellow fever vaccination. One entry per CDR3 protein results from TCRdb running MiXCR on the 5' RACE reads. The sample has 620,000 or so distinct CDR3 sequences, roughly an eighth seen once. The specimen was PBMCs, collected on the day of the yellow fever booster vaccination. The source is a man in his thirties or forties who received the YFV17D yellow fever vaccine. The conserved cysteine and the conserved F or W are not part of the CDR3 here. The order of the fields is J gene, V gene, CDR3 protein.

>TRBJ2-5|TRBV21-1
ASSKVPALQETQY
>TRBJ2-3|TRBV7-2
ASSPRDRGLLTQY
>TRBJ2-6|TRBV29-1
SVEFRDRKKSGANVLT
>TRBJ1-6|TRBV20-1
SAKTGLGSPLH
>TRBJ1-3|TRBV6-2/TRBV6-3
ASSYARATGNTIY
>TRBJ1-5|TRBV5-1
ASSEGQGAENQPQH
>TRBJ2-1|TRBV12-3/TRBV12-4
ASSSKGLAGGPQF
>TRBJ2-1|TRBV5-6
ASSTNGVWF
>TRBJ1-1|TRBV20-1
SARYGGKTEAF
>TRBJ2-7|TRBV20-1
SARASLGVGSYEQY
>TRBJ2-7|TRBV7-8
ASSPRNGGEQY
>TRBJ2-2|TRBV4-3
ASSQARRGELF
>TRBJ1-5|TRBV25-1
ASSRGLGQPQH
>TRBJ2-6|TRBV7-2
ASSPPGARTGVNVLT
>TRBJ2-5|TRBV24-1
ATSDQVPYRLGQLKETQY
>TRBJ2-1|TRBV15
ATSREARSSGRGYNEQF
>TRBJ2-1|TRBV9
ASSVYGGRVNEQF
>TRBJ2-2|TRBV3-1
ACSQGLLGIDNTGELF
>TRBJ1-2|TRBV5-6
ASSLGLLCYT
>TRBJ2-7|TRBV4-2
ASSRRDYHSYEQY
>TRBJ2-5|TRBV6-2/TRBV6-3
ASSYSSGRRTQY
>TRBJ2-2|TRBV11-1
ASSAPRGRDTNTGELF
>TRBJ2-7|TRBV15
ATSRLSNGAYEQY
>TRBJ2-1|TRBV20-1
SALLNEQF
>TRBJ2-1|TRBV5-4
ASTFGGRAGFEQF
>TRBJ2-7|TRBV19
ASSIAGRAGYEQY
>TRBJ2-2|TRBV5-1
ASSLAGLHTGELF
>TRBJ2-1|TRBV24-1
ATSDPLGGPTRNEQF
>TRBJ2-1|TRBV30
AWRSPSAVLAGVNDEQF
>TRBJ2-4|TRBV20-1
SASTRAKNIQY
>TRBJ1-6|TRBV7-2
ASSLVLGQSSPLH
>TRBJ2-1|TRBV12-3/TRBV12-4
ASSQLAGGNEQF
>TRBJ1-5|TRBV30
AWSGQGQRNQPQH
>TRBJ1-6|TRBV20-1
SARDRTARSPLH
>TRBJ2-5|TRBV20-1
SATGQGDIETQY
>TRBJ2-1|TRBV10-3
AISPAGGYEQF
>TRBJ2-7|TRBV7-8
ASSRRSSGRALVPEQY
>TRBJ2-1|TRBV5-4
ASSVIRSYNEQF
>TRBJ2-3|TRBV9
ASSVGGMASEDTQY
>TRBJ2-7|TRBV7-2
ASSLASRYEQY
>TRBJ1-2|TRBV27
ASSSPGDRYT
>TRBJ2-7|TRBV6-1
ASRRGSGYEQY
>TRBJ2-7|TRBV20-1
SARGYGSNAYEQY
>TRBJ1-4|TRBV5-1
ASSYDGAPNEKLF
>TRBJ2-7|TRBV9
ASSATPALGHWQY
>TRBJ2-7|TRBV7-9
ASSLEGRGGYEQY
>TRBJ1-2|TRBV29-1
SVEKGFYGYT
>TRBJ2-2|TRBV5-4
ASSLYRENAGELF
>TRBJ2-5|TRBV30
AWSVGGRETQY
>TRBJ2-7|TRBV9
ASSATGTGSYEQY
>TRBJ1-2|TRBV7-9
ASSLGGAPEGYT
>TRBJ1-1|TRBV15
ATSRPGGERAREAF
>TRBJ1-1|TRBV5-4
ASSLAAGTNTEAF
>TRBJ2-5|TRBV3-1
ASSQLAVQETQY
>TRBJ1-1|TRBV25-1
ASSAITGYTEAF
>TRBJ2-1|TRBV6-2/TRBV6-3
ASSYSETGRESSYNEQF
>TRBJ1-4|TRBV6-1
ASKGAANEKLF